This T cell receptor beta chain was obtained from a study of T-cell memory formation after mild COVID-19. The TCR alpha and TCR beta cDNA libraries, bearing sample barcodes and UMIs, were generated by 5'RACE using constant-segment primers. TCRdb reanalysed the 5' RACE reads using MiXCR and keeps one entry per CDR3 protein. The table lists 150,000 to 200,000 distinct CDR3 sequences, roughly 31% of them singletons. Only a few counts were recorded for this clonotype. The origin of this receptor is an adult woman who had mild COVID-19 (a few samples of this study predate the infection). Cell type and time point are not known. Sequencing was carried out using PBMCs or a T cell subset sorted from them (not recorded which).

Written as DNA, the CDR3 is TGTGCCAGCAGTTCCGCGGGAGGGCCGCAGGGTGAGCAGTTCTTC. Translation: CASSSAGGPQGEQFF. V is TRBV6-2 or TRBV6-3 and J is TRBJ2-1; 9 bases agree with TRBD2. CDR3 length: 15 residues. The V gene's germline CDR1 is MNHEY and CDR2 SVGEGT. Trimming removed 4 bases from V and 9 bases from J; junction bases left unmatched: 10.